Presented here are 30 T cell receptor beta chains from one specimen sequenced in a study of cytomegalovirus exposure and HLA in healthy donors. Only in-frame clones appear in the TCRdb table, and some are missing; sequencing was by immunoSEQ multiplex PCR. Altogether 250,000 to 400,000 clones are present, approximately 86% being singletons, with the ten largest covering approximately 1%. The sample was PBMCs. These receptor sequences come from a woman aged 25 to 39 in good health and CMV-seropositive.

V is TRBV5-8 and J is TRBJ2-1; 10 bases align to TRBD2. This CDR3 is built from 16 residues. Germline V lookup: CDR1 SGHTS, CDR2 YDEGEE. The trim removed 1 base at V and 2 bases at J, leaving 3 bases unmatched. The CDR3 here is CASSLQLAGTYNEQFF. CDR3 sequence (DNA): TGTGCCAGCAGCTTGCAACTAGCGGGAACCTACAATGAGCAGTTCTTC.

This chain joins TRBV29-1 and TRBJ2-3, with D perhaps TRBD1 or TRBD2 (6 bases each). The CDR3 length is 14 residues. V lost 5 bases to trimming and J lost 2 bases, with 14 bases between them. CDR1 is SQVTM, CDR2 ANQGSEA, per germline. The CDR3 nucleotides read TGCAGCGTTTCGAGGGGGGCCCTCACAGATACGCAGTATTTT. Amino acids: CSVSRGALTDTQYF.

V usage is TRBV4-3 and J usage is TRBJ1-2; 9 bases agree with TRBD1. Looked up from germline, CDR1 is LGHNA and CDR2 is YSLEER. Trimming removed 0 bases from V and 6 bases from J; junction bases left unmatched: 8. This CDR3 has 16 residues. The CDR3 coding sequence is TGCGCCAGCAGCCAAGATTTAAGGGACAGGGTGAATGGCTACACCTTC. Translated: CASSQDLRDRVNGYTF.

This clone was found once. The CDR3 protein is CASSLSGQDMNTEAFF. The DNA for the CDR3 is TGTGCCAGCAGCTTATCAGGACAGGACATGAACACTGAAGCTTTCTTT. The chain joins TRBV7-2 to TRBJ1-1; 7 positions match TRBD1. The CDR3 sequence is 16 residues long. CDR1 is SGHTA and CDR2 is FQGNSA in the germline V gene. V shed 2 bases, J shed 0 bases, and the junction held 6 bases outside the gene matches.

This rearrangement joins TRBV2 to TRBJ1-1; D unclear. Germline V gives CDR1 SNHLY, CDR2 FYNNEI. V lost 1 base and J 8 bases, leaving 8 bases between the germline ends. The CDR3 consists of 12 residues. The CDR3 DNA reads TGTGCCAGCAGTGAAGTCTCGTGGGAAGCTTTCTTT. It yields the protein CASSEVSWEAFF.

This clone came up a few times. The chain is built from TRBV27 and TRBJ1-6; TRBD1 aligns across 12 bases. Germline V lookup: CDR1 MNHEY, CDR2 SMNVEV (reference sequence). V lost 4 bases to trimming and J lost 9 bases; unmatched junction nucleotides: 10. The CDR3 sequence is 17 residues long. For the CDR3, the DNA is TGTGCCAGCAGTTCCCCCCGGGACAGGGGGCGGGTTTCACCCCTCCACTTT. Its translation is CASSSPRDRGRVSPLHF.

The chain joins TRBV7-9 to TRBJ1-2; D is ambiguous. The V end lost 5 bases, the J end lost 2 bases, and 12 bases lay between the germline ends. CDR3 length equals 14 residues. Germline V gene sequence: CDR1 SEHNR, CDR2 FQNEAQ (reference sequence). The CDR3 here is CASSPSGGNYGYTF. In DNA form, the CDR3 reads TGTGCCAGCAGCCCAAGCGGTGGAAACTATGGCTACACCTTC.

The chain carries TRBV4-3 and TRBJ2-3, with TRBD2 matching over 9 bases. V shed 1 base and J 6 bases; nucleotides not matched to a gene: 5. The V gene's germline CDR1 is LGHNA and CDR2 YSLEER. The CDR3 spans 15 residues. The CDR3 sequence: CASSQGGGRADTQYF. The DNA of the CDR3 is TGCGCCAGCAGCCAAGGTGGCGGGAGGGCCGATACGCAGTATTTT.

This clone showed up just once. The chain links TRBV7-3 to TRBJ2-5, with 12 nucleotides matching TRBD1. J lost 5 bases, V lost 4 bases, and 11 bases had no gene match. Germline CDR1 is SGHTA and CDR2 is FQGTGA. The CDR3 runs 17 residues. The CDR3 is CASSSSPGQGAVETQYF. CDR3 DNA: TGTGCCAGCAGCTCATCCCCGGGACAGGGGGCCGTCGAGACCCAGTACTTC.

The rearrangement joins TRBV7-8 to TRBJ2-7; 9 bases are shared with TRBD1. CDR1 SGHVS and CDR2 FQNEAQ come from the germline V gene. V lost 7 bases and J lost 2; bases outside the gene matches: 3. The CDR3 totals 13 residues. CDR3 protein: CASKGQGPYEQYF. For the CDR3, the DNA is TGTGCCAGCAAGGGACAGGGACCCTACGAGCAGTACTTC.

The chain uses TRBV27 and TRBJ1-2, with 9 bases lining up with TRBD1. The CDR3 runs 15 residues. Germline trimming cut 4 bases from V and 1 base from J; bases unmatched to any gene: 4. Germline V gene data show CDR1 as MNHEY and CDR2 as SMNVEV (reference sequence). CDR3 nucleotides: TGTGCCAGCAGTTCGTGGACAGGGGTTAACTATGGCTACACCTTC. This encodes CASSSWTGVNYGYTF.

This clone was seen a few times. This chain links TRBV28 with TRBJ2-1; a possible D gene is TRBD2 (7 bases). The germline V gene encodes CDR1 MDHEN and CDR2 SYDVKM. This CDR3 region has 15 residues. Trimming pared 7 bases from V and 9 bases from J, leaving 22 bases between. CDR3 region: CASTWRFGEGGEQFF. The CDR3, as DNA: TGTGCCAGCACCTGGCGCTTCGGGGAGGGGGGTGAGCAGTTCTTC.

The genes are TRBV27 and TRBJ1-1; TRBD1 is a possible D gene (6 bases). V was shortened by 2 bases and J by 1 base, with 17 bases between the two germline ends. The CDR3 has 17 residues. Germline CDR1 MNHEY, CDR2 SMNVEV (reference sequence). CDR3 DNA: TGTGCCAGCAGTTTACTGTGGACAGATTTAACGAACACTGAAGCTTTCTTT. Encoded protein: CASSLLWTDLTNTEAFF.

The chain links TRBV2 to TRBJ1-2, with 10 positions matching TRBD1. Germline V CDR1 and CDR2: SNHLY, FYNNEI. The CDR3 is made up of 15 amino acids. Trimming cost V 4 bases and J 6 bases; bases outside gene matches: 8. The CDR3 region has the DNA TGTGCCAGCAGTGGGACAGGGGGAACCCGAAATGGCTACACCTTC. Translated, it gives CASSGTGGTRNGYTF. Full variable domain (missing parts from reference TRBV2 and TRBJ1-2): EPEVTQTPSHQVTQMGQEVILRCVPISNHLYFYWYRQILGQKVEFLVSFYNNEISEKSEIFDDQFSVERPDGSNFTLKIRSTKLEDSAMYFCASSGTGGTRNGYTFGSGTRLTVV.

The rearrangement links TRBV7-2 to TRBJ1-2; the match to TRBD1 covers 7 bases. Germline V lookup: CDR1 SGHTA, CDR2 FQGNSA. The CDR3 totals 14 residues. The V gene end was trimmed by 5 bases and the J gene end by 4 bases; junction bases not matched to a gene: 7. CDR3 DNA: TGTGCCAGCAGCCTGACCGGGACAGCCTATGGCTACACCTTC. The encoded protein is CASSLTGTAYGYTF.

The V gene is TRBV2, the J gene TRBJ2-3; 8 nucleotides align to TRBD2. V trimming: 3 bases; J trimming: 2 bases; junction bases outside the gene matches: 7. Germline lookup yields CDR1 SNHLY and CDR2 FYNNEI. This CDR3 is 16 amino acids long. The CDR3 sequence is CASSDALAGFTDTQYF. CDR3 nucleotides: TGTGCCAGCAGTGATGCCCTAGCGGGCTTCACAGATACGCAGTATTTT.

The chain has TRBV5-1 and TRBJ2-7; 15 nucleotides align to TRBD2. There are 17 residues in the CDR3. Trimming at V came to 3 bases and at J to 3 bases, leaving 7 bases not matched to a gene. The germline CDR1 and CDR2 sequences are SGHRS and YFSETQ. CDR3 in amino acids: CASSSGLAGGLSYEQYF. The CDR3 nucleotides are TGCGCCAGCAGCTCTGGACTAGCGGGGGGGCTTAGCTACGAGCAGTACTTC.

The chain employs TRBV4-1 and TRBJ2-7; the D call may be TRBD1 or TRBD2 (7 bases each). Trimming cost V 3 bases and J 3 bases, with 18 bases left between them. CDR1 and CDR2 from the germline V gene are MGHRA and YSYEKL. The CDR3 is 16 residues long. This chain's CDR3 is CASSHPRQGGYYEQYF. The CDR3 bases are TGCGCCAGCAGCCACCCCCGGCAGGGGGGGTACTACGAGCAGTACTTC.

The table lists this clone with a count of one. The chain recombines TRBV4-1 with TRBJ2-7; 7 nucleotides match TRBD2. V was pared by 0 bases and J by 3 bases, with 5 bases of the junction left unmatched. Germline V gene lookup returns CDR1 MGHRA and CDR2 YSYEKL. This CDR3 has 15 residues. The DNA for the CDR3 is TGCGCCAGCAGCCAAGATTTCCGGGAGGACTACGAGCAGTACTTC. It encodes CASSQDFREDYEQYF.

The chain uses TRBV27 and TRBJ2-7, with 9 bases fitting TRBD2. Germline V lookup: CDR1 MNHEY, CDR2 SMNVEV (reference sequence). This CDR3 contains 16 residues. V lost 2 bases and J lost 0; bases outside the gene matches: 5. CDR3 coding DNA: TGTGCCAGCAGTTTAGGAGCGGGAGGAAACTCCTACGAGCAGTACTTC. This translates into CASSLGAGGNSYEQYF.

This rearrangement joins TRBV6-4 to TRBJ2-1; 9 bases align to TRBD2. The CDR3 contains 14 residues. Germline V lookup: CDR1 MRHNA, CDR2 SNTAGT. V shed 6 bases, J shed 7 bases, and the junction held 7 bases outside the gene matches. DNA of the CDR3: TGTGCCAGCAGAATGACTAGCGGTACAAATGAGCAGTTCTTC. Its translation: CASRMTSGTNEQFF.

The rearrangement joins TRBV5-6 to TRBJ2-6; 9 bases are a match to TRBD2. Germline CDR1 and CDR2: SGHDT and YYEEEE. Trimming removed 0 bases from V and 4 bases from J; junction bases left unmatched: 8. CDR3 length: 18 amino acids. CDR3 sequence reads: CASSLAQGLAAGANVLTF. The CDR3 nucleotides are TGTGCCAGCAGCTTGGCTCAGGGACTAGCAGCCGGGGCCAACGTCCTGACTTTC. Full variable domain (remainder filled in from reference TRBV5-6 and TRBJ2-6): DAGVTQSPTHLIKTRGQQVTLRCSPKSGHDTVSWYQQALGQGPQFIFQYYEEEERQRGNFPDRFSGHQFPNYSSELNVNALLLGDSALYLCASSLAQGLAAGANVLTFGAGSRLTVL.

The V call is TRBV2, the J call TRBJ1-1; possibly TRBD1 for D (6 bases). The CDR3 loop spans 12 amino acids. Germline V gene sequence: CDR1 SNHLY, CDR2 FYNNEI. The CDR3 spells CVLKGGNTEAFF. The DNA for the CDR3 is TGTGTCCTCAAGGGGGGGAACACTGAAGCTTTCTTT. The full variable domain, rest sourced from reference TRBV2 and TRBJ1-1, is EPEVTQTPSHQVTQMGQEVILRCVPISNHLYFYWYRQILGQKVEFLVSFYNNEISEKSEIFDDQFSVERPDGSNFTLKIRSTKLEDSAMYFCVLKGGNTEAFFGQGTRLTVV.

This chain uses TRBV30 with TRBJ1-2; D unclear. V dropped 2 bases and J dropped 14 bases, with 21 bases sitting between them. Germline CDR1 and CDR2: GTSNPN and SVGIG (reference sequence). The CDR3 has 13 amino acids. Here the CDR3 DNA reads TGTGCCTGGAGTCGGCAGGTAATGGATCTCTGGACCTTC. Amino acids: CAWSRQVMDLWTF.

The chain carries TRBV9 and TRBJ2-5; D is unclear. The CDR3 runs 14 residues. CDR1 SGDLS and CDR2 YYNGEE come from the germline V gene. V was shortened by 5 bases and J by 0 bases, with 11 bases between the two germline ends. CDR3 bases: TGTGCCAGCAGAGGGAATAAGTACCAAGAGACCCAGTACTTC. It encodes CASRGNKYQETQYF.

The V and J genes are TRBV11-2 and TRBJ2-3, with D maybe TRBD2 (6 bases). The CDR3 contains 15 residues. CDR1 and CDR2 from the germline V gene are SGHAT and FQNNGV. V shed 4 bases and J shed 2 bases, with 13 bases lying between them. The CDR3 spells CASSSTRTITDTQYF. The CDR3 nucleotides read TGTGCCAGCAGCTCTACCCGGACTATCACAGATACGCAGTATTTT.

J is TRBJ2-3 and V is TRBV7-9; D possibly corresponds to TRBD2 (7 bases). The V gene lost 5 bases and the J gene lost 1 base, with 10 bases spanning the gap. The germline V gene has CDR1 SEHNR and CDR2 FQNEAQ (reference sequence). This CDR3 comprises 14 residues. CDR3 region: CASSAGARTDTQYF. CDR3 nucleotide sequence: TGTGCCAGCAGCGCGGGGGCCCGCACAGATACGCAGTATTTT.

The gene calls are TRBV27 and TRBJ2-7; no firm D call. V lost 5 bases and J 3 bases, leaving 11 bases between the germline ends. CDR3 length: 13 amino acids. Germline V gives CDR1 MNHEY, CDR2 SMNVEV (reference sequence). CDR3 residues: CASSLQYLYEQYF. CDR3 coding DNA: TGTGCCAGCAGTCTTCAATACCTCTACGAGCAGTACTTC.

The rearrangement joins TRBV19 to TRBJ1-5; a possible D gene is TRBD1 (5 bases). This CDR3 spans 15 amino acids. CDR1 is LNHDA and CDR2 is SQIVND in the germline V gene (reference sequence). Trimming took off 3 bases at V and 1 base at J, with 10 bases between the two ends. CDR3 loop: CASSIRGTSNQPQHF. CDR3 DNA sequence: TGTGCCAGTAGTATTCGTGGGACGAGCAATCAGCCCCAGCATTTT.

The rearrangement uses TRBV19 and TRBJ2-2, with D possibly matching TRBD2 (5 bases). V was shortened by 7 bases and J by 3 bases, with 12 bases between the two germline ends. CDR3 length: 14 residues. Germline loops: CDR1 LNHDA, CDR2 SQIVND (reference sequence). CDR3 residues: CASTPDFYTGELFF. The CDR3 DNA sequence: TGTGCCAGTACCCCGGACTTCTACACCGGGGAGCTGTTTTTT.